A single sample gave rise to the 4 T cell receptor beta chains below, sequenced in a study of shared T cell receptors in the human thymus (dated by TCRdb to the early 2020s). Library creation used the immunoSEQ multiplex PCR assay. The clones in this table, taken by TCRdb from immuneACCESS, are in-frame only. Not every clone is retained; where verified, under half of the shortfall comes from an unresolved V gene, and the cause of the rest is unknown. This sample comprises about 730,000 clones, approximately 85% of them detected only once. Roughly 0.01% of the sample goes to the ten largest clones. These data also formed part of another study, on human thymus T cells.

The sample consisted of thymocytes. These TCRs come from a girl less than two years old with a congenital heart defect. Donor details come from another sample of the same person, matched by shared clones.

V usage is TRBV5-8 and J usage is TRBJ1-6; 8 positions match TRBD1. Looked up from germline, CDR1 is SGHTS and CDR2 is YDEGEE. Unmatched junction bases numbered 3, after V lost 4 bases and J lost 3 bases. The CDR3 is 15 amino acids. CDR3: CASSRTGFYNSPLHF. CDR3 nucleotide sequence: TGTGCCAGCAGCCGGACAGGGTTCTATAATTCACCCCTCCACTTT.

The chain joins TRBV11-2 to TRBJ1-1, with D hard to call. With 3 bases removed from V and 5 bases from J, the gap between germline ends came to 16 bases. The CDR3 contains 15 residues. The germline CDR1 and CDR2 sequences are SGHAT and FQNNGV. The chain's CDR3 is CASSLRADVRTEAFF. As DNA, the CDR3 is TGTGCCAGCAGCTTGAGGGCGGACGTACGGACTGAAGCTTTCTTT.

The genes are TRBV7-3 and TRBJ2-7, with 9 bases aligning to TRBD1. V shed 2 bases, J shed 2 bases, and the junction held 4 bases outside the gene matches. CDR1 is SGHTA, CDR2 FQGTGA, per germline. The CDR3 length is 15 residues. The CDR3 loop reads CASSLFTGGPYEQYF. The CDR3 bases are TGTGCCAGCAGCTTATTTACAGGGGGCCCCTACGAGCAGTACTTC.

The chain uses TRBV7-6 and TRBJ1-5; 8 positions match TRBD1. V was clipped by 5 bases and J by 4 bases; unmatched bases: 7. CDR1 and CDR2 from the germline V gene are SGHVS and FNYEAQ. This CDR3 is built from 15 residues. CDR3 protein: CASSPLTGVNQPQHF. CDR3 sequence (DNA): TGTGCCAGCAGCCCTTTGACAGGGGTAAATCAGCCCCAGCATTTT.